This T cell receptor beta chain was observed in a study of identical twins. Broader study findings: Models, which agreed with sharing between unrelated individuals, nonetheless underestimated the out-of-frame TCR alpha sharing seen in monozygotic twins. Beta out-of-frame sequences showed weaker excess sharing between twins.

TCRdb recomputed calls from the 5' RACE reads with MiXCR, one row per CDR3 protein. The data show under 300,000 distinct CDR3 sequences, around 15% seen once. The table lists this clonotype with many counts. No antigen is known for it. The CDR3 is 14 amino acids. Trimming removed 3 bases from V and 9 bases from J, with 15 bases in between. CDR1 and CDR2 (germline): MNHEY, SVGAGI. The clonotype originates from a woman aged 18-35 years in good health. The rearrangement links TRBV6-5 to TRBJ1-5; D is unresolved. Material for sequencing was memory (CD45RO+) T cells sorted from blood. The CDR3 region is CASSYILGGGPQHF. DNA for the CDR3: TGTGCCAGCAGTTATATCTTAGGTGGTGGGCCCCAGCATTTT.